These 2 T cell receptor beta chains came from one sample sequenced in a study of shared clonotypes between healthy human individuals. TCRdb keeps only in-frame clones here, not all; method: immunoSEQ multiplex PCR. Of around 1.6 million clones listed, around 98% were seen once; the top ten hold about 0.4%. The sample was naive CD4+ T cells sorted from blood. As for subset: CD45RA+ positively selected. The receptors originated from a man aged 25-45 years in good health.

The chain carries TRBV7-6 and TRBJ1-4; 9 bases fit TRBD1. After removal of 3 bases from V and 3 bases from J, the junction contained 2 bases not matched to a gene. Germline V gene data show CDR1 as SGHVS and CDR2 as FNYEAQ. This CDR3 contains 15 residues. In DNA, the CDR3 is TGTGCCAGCAGCTTCAGACAGGGGGCTAATGAAAAACTGTTTTTT. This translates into CASSFRQGANEKLFF.

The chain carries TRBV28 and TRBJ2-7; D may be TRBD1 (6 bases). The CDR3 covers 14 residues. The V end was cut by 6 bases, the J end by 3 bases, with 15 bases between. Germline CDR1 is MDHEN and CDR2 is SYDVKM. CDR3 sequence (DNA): TGTGCCAGCAGGGGCGAGACAGGCAACTACGAGCAGTACTTC. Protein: CASRGETGNYEQYF.